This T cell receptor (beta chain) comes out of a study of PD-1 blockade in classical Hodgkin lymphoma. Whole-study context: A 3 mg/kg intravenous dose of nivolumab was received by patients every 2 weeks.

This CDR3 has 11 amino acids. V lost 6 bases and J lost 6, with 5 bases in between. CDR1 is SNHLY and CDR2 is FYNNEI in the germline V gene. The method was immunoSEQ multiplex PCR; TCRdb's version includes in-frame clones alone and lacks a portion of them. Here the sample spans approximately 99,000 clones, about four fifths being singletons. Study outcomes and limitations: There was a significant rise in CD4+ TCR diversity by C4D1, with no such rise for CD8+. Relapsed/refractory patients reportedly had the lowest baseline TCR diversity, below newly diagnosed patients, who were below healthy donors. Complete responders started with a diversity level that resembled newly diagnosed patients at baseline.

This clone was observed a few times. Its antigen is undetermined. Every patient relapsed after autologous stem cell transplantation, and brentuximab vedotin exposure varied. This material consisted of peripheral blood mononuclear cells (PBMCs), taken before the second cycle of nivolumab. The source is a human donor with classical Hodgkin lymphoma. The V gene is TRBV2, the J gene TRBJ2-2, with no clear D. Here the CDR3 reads CASSPPGELFF. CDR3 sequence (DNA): TGTGCCAGCAGCCCCCCCGGGGAGCTGTTTTTT.